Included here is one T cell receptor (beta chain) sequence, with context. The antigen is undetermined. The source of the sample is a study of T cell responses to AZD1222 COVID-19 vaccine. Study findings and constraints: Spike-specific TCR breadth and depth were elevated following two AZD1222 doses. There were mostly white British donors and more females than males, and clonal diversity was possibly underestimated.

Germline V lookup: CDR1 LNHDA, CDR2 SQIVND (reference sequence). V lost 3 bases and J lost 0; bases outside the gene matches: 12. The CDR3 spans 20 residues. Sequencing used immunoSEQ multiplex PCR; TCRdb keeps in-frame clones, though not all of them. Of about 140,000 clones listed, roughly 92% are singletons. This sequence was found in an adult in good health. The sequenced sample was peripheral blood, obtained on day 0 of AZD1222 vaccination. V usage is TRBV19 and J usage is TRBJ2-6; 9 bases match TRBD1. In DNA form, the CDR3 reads TGTGCCAGTAGTATCGAGGGACAGGGTTTCATCAGCTCTGGGGCCAACGTCCTGACTTTC. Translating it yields CASSIEGQGFISSGANVLTF.